The sequence of this TCR beta chain was determined in a study of blood T cell repertoires in COVID-19. Looking at the study overall: COVID-19 samples, acute and convalescent, were from the United States, Italy and Spain. The cDNA or gDNA used as material had been derived from T cells, B-cell-depleted T cells, or PBMCs.

Per the study methods: Quantification of nucleated cells was approximated via reference gene primer amplification. The repertoire was sequenced with immunoSEQ multiplex PCR; TCRdb's copy has only in-frame clones and lacks some. V and J calls and clone size come straight from that table; D and trimming were deduced from the DNA. The table has roughly 230,000 clones, 89% seen once. The CDR3 runs to 15 residues. Germline-derived CDR1 and CDR2 are SGHNT and YYREEE (reference sequence). V lost 2 bases, J lost 1 base, and 4 bases stayed unmatched. The clonotype comes from a woman in her 40s who had recovered from COVID-19. Sequencing was done on a sample of peripheral blood. This chain joins TRBV5-4 and TRBJ1-1; the match to TRBD1 covers 8 bases. CDR3 coding DNA: TGTGCCAGCAGCTTACAGACAGGGGAGAACACTGAAGCTTTCTTT. It codes for CASSLQTGENTEAFF.